The following is a T cell receptor beta chain sequence with its context. The data originate from a study of T cells after posttransplantation cyclophosphamide. The germline gives CDR1 MNHNS, CDR2 SASEGT. Trimming cost V 6 bases and J 2 bases; bases outside gene matches: 6. The length of the CDR3 is 14 residues. Clones were read by immunoSEQ multiplex PCR, and TCRdb kept only the in-frame ones, dropping some. The sample consists of thousands of clones, approximately 79% of them appearing once. A marrow graft followed busulfan-fludarabine conditioning, with cyclophosphamide on days +3 and +4. The rearrangement uses TRBV6-1 and TRBJ2-5; 7 bases fit TRBD2. Sample: PBMCs, taken after allogeneic stem cell transplant with posttransplant cyclophosphamide. The clonotype comes from a female patient aged 50-65 years who received an allogeneic stem cell transplant from a related donor, was CMV-positive, and had no GVHD. The graft donor may be the source of some T cells. CDR3 region: CASRKTAGQETQYF. The CDR3, as DNA: TGTGCCAGCAGAAAGACAGCGGGACAAGAGACCCAGTACTTC.